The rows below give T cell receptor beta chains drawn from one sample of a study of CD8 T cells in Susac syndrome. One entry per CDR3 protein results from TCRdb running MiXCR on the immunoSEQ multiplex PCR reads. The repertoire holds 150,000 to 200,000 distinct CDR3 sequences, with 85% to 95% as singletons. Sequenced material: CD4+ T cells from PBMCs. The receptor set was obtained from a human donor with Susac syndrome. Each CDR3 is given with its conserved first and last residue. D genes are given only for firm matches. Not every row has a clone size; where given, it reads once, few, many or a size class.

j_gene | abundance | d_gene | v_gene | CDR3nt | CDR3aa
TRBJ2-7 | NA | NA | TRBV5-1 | TGCGCCAGCAGCCTCGGGACGGACCCCTACGAGCAGTACTTC | CASSLGTDPYEQYF
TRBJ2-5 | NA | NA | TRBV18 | TGTGCCAGCTCACCAAGATTGGCGGATCAAGAGACCCAGTACTTC | CASSPRLADQETQYF
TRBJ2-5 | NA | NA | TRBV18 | TGTGCCAGCTCACCACCTTTCGAAGAGACCCAGTACTTC | CASSPPFEETQYF
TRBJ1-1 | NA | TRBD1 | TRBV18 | TGTGCCAGCTCACCTCAGACAGGGCTGAACACTGAAGCTTTCTTT | CASSPQTGLNTEAFF
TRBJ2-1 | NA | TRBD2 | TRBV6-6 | TGTGCCAGCACCGGGACTAGCGGGAGTCATGAGCAGTTCTTC | CASTGTSGSHEQFF
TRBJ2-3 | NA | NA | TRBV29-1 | TGCAGCGTTTTAAGAGACCCGAACACAGATACGCAGTATTTT | CSVLRDPNTDTQYF
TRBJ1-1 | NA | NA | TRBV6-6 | TGTGCCAGCAGTTACTCGACTAAAGACGCCCTGGCCGCTTTCTTT | CASSYSTKDALAAFF
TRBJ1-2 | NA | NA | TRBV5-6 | TGTGCCAGCAGCTTGTCGCCCAAGAACCTCTATGGCTACACCTTC | CASSLSPKNLYGYTF
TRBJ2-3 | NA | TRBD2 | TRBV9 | TGTGCCAGCAGCGTAGGGGCGGGGGGGCGGACAGATACGCAGTATTTT | CASSVGAGGRTDTQYF
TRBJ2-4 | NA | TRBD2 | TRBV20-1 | TGCAGTGCCAGAGGGACTAGCGGGAGGGAGGGCATTCAGTACTTC | CSARGTSGREGIQYF
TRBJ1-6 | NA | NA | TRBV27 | TGTGCCAGCAGTCTTGACAGCTTGAGCTCCTATAATTCACCCCTCCACTTT | CASSLDSLSSYNSPLHF
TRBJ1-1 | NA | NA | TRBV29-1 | TGCAGCGTTGACAAGGGGGGAAACACTGAAGCTTTCTTT | CSVDKGGNTEAFF
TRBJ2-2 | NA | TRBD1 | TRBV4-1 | TGCGCCAGCAGCCGCGGACAGGGCGGCAACACCGGGGAGCTGTTTTTT | CASSRGQGGNTGELFF
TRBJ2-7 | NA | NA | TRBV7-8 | TGTGCCAGCAGCTTAAGATACCTGGGGGCTTCCGAGCAGTACTTC | CASSLRYLGASEQYF
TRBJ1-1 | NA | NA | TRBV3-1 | TGTGCCAGCAGCCAAGATGTGGGGAACACTGAAGCTTTCTTT | CASSQDVGNTEAFF
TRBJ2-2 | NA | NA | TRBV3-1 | TGTGCCAGCAGCCAACGGGAGCAGGACGGGGAGCTGTTTTTT | CASSQREQDGELFF
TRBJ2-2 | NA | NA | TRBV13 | TGTGCCAGCAGCTACGGCGGTGAGGCCGGGGAGCTGTTTTTT | CASSYGGEAGELFF
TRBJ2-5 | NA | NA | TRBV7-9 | TGTGCCAGCACCATGAGACTGATGGTAGAGACCCAGTACTTC | CASTMRLMVETQYF
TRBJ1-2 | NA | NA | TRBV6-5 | TGTGCCAGCAGTTACTCCGGGCAGGGCTCATCGGGGTATGGCTACACCTTC | CASSYSGQGSSGYGYTF
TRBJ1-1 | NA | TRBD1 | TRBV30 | TGTGCCACAGGACAGGGGAATTACGGCACTGAAGCTTTCTTT | CATGQGNYGTEAFF
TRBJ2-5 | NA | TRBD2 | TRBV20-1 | TGCAGTGCTGGGCTAGCGGGAGTCCAAGAGACCCAGTACTTC | CSAGLAGVQETQYF
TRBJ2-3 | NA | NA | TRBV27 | TGTGCCAGCAGTTTATTCCAGAGTCAGGGCGGCCCAGATACGCAGTATTTT | CASSLFQSQGGPDTQYF
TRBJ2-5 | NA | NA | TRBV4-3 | TGCGCCAGCAGCCAAGGACAGTCCGAAATAAGTGAGACCCAGTACTTC | CASSQGQSEISETQYF
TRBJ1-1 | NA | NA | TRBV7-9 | TGTGCCAGCAGCTCCCGGACCGGTCGGAGCACTGAAGCTTTCTTT | CASSSRTGRSTEAFF
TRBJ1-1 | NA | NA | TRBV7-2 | TGTGCCAGCAGCTTAGATGGGGTTACGAACACTGAAGCTTTCTTT | CASSLDGVTNTEAFF
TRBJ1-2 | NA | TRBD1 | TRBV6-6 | TGTGCCAGCAGTCGGACAGGGGGTTCCTATGGCTACACCTTC | CASSRTGGSYGYTF
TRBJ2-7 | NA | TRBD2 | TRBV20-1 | TGCAGTGCAAGGACTAGCGGGAGGGCCAACGACGAGCAGTACTTC | CSARTSGRANDEQYF
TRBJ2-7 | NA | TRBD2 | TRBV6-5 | TGTGCCAGCAGTTTTGGGGGGGGCTACGAGCAGTACTTC | CASSFGGGYEQYF
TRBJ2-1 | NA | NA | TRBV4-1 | TGCGCCAGCAGCCAAGCACTAACAATTGCCTACAATGAGCAGTTCTTC | CASSQALTIAYNEQFF
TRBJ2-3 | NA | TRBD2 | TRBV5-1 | TGCGCCAGCAGCTGGCGGGAGCCGGCAGATACGCAGTATTTT | CASSWREPADTQYF
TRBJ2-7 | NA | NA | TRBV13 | TGTGCCAGCAGCTTACAGGACAGCTCCTACGAGCAGTACTTC | CASSLQDSSYEQYF
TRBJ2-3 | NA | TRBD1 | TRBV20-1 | TGCAGTGCCACACCGGACAGGGCCACGGATACGCAGTATTTT | CSATPDRATDTQYF
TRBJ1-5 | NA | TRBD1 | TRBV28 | TGTGCCAGCAGTTTGGGACAGGGCTACTATAGCAATCAGCCCCAGCATTTT | CASSLGQGYYSNQPQHF
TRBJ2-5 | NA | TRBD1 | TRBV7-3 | TGTGCCAGCAGCCGCGACAGGGATGGGACCCAGTACTTC | CASSRDRDGTQYF
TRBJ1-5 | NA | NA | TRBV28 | TGTGCCAGCAGGCCTATCAATCAGCCCCAGCATTTT | CASRPINQPQHF
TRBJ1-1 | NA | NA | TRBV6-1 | TGTGCCAGCAGTGAAGAAAGGAACACTGAAGCTTTCTTT | CASSEERNTEAFF
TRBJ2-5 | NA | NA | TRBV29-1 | TGCAGCGTCGGCGGAGCAGACCAAGAGACCCAGTACTTC | CSVGGADQETQYF
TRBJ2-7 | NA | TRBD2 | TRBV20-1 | TGCAGTGCTTCCGGCTCTAGCGGGAGCCACGAGCAGTACTTC | CSASGSSGSHEQYF
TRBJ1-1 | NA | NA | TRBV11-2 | TGTGCCAGCAGCGGCTCGAGCAGGGTCACTGAAGCTTTCTTT | CASSGSSRVTEAFF
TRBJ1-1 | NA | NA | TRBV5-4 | TGTGCCAGCAGCCCCGTGAGGGGTTTGGACACTGAAGCTTTCTTT | CASSPVRGLDTEAFF
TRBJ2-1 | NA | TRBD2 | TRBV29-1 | TGCAGCGTACCGGGACTAGCGGGGCCCAATGAGCAGTTCTTC | CSVPGLAGPNEQFF
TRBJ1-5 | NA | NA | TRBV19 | TGTGCCAGTAGTTGGAGGGCGGGGAATGGGAATCAGCCCCAGCATTTT | CASSWRAGNGNQPQHF
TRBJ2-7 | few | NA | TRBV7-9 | TGTGCCAGCAGCTTATCGAGAGACTACGAGCAGTACTTC | CASSLSRDYEQYF
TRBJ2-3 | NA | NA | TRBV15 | TGTGCCACCAGCAGAGTATCCTCCCAGGGCGATACGCAGTATTTT | CATSRVSSQGDTQYF
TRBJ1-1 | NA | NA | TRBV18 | TGTGCCAGCTCACCATCTGGATTTAAGAACACTGAAGCTTTCTTT | CASSPSGFKNTEAFF
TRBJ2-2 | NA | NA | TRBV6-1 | TGTGCCAGCAGTGAAGCGCAGGGTTCGGGGGAGCTGTTTTTT | CASSEAQGSGELFF
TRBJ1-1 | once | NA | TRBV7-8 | TGTGCCAGCAGCTTACGCAGGGGCCCCTTGAACACTGAAGCTTTCTTT | CASSLRRGPLNTEAFF
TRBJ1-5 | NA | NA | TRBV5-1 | TGCGCCAGCAGCTTGGGGGACTACTTGAGCAATCAGCCCCAGCATTTT | CASSLGDYLSNQPQHF
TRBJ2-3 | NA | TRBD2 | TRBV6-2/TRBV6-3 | TGTGCCAGCAGTCGATCCGGGACTAGCGGAGCAGATACGCAGTATTTT | CASSRSGTSGADTQYF
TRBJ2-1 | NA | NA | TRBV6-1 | TGTGCCAGCACCGGTGGATTTCTGGATGAGCAGTTCTTC | CASTGGFLDEQFF
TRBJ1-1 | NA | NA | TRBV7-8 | TGTGCCAGCAGCTTAGTCCGACAGACTGAAGCTTTCTTT | CASSLVRQTEAFF
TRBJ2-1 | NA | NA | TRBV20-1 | TGCAGTGCCGTGTGGACATGGAGGGACAATGAGCAGTTCTTC | CSAVWTWRDNEQFF